The rows below give T cell receptor beta chains drawn from one sample of a study of cytomegalovirus exposure and HLA in healthy donors. Profiling relied on immunoSEQ multiplex PCR, and the TCRdb table lists in-frame clones only, not all of them. The sample has under 200,000 clones; 68% are singletons. Sequenced sample: PBMCs. The source of these receptors is a man in his forties or fifties in good health and CMV-seronegative. The CDR3 runs from the conserved cysteine through the conserved F or W. Fields, in order: V gene, clone size, J gene, D gene, CDR3 protein, CDR3 DNA. The D gene is left open where the match is weak. Some rows mark clone size as missing; the rest say once, few, many or name a class of expanded clone.

TRBV7-2	.	TRBJ1-6	.	CASSLEDGGRHTLHF	TGTGCCAGCAGCTTGGAGGACGGAGGCCGACATACCCTCCACTTT
TRBV19	few	TRBJ1-2	.	CASSIFAGDGYTF	TGTGCCAGTAGTATCTTTGCCGGAGACGGCTACACCTTC
TRBV5-4	.	TRBJ1-5	TRBD1	CASSRGQYSNQPQHF	TGTGCCAGCAGCCGGGGACAGTATAGCAATCAGCCCCAGCATTTT
TRBV6-5	.	TRBJ1-1	.	CASSFSDWNTEAFF	TGTGCCAGCAGTTTCTCGGACTGGAACACTGAAGCTTTCTTT
TRBV7-9	few	TRBJ1-1	.	CASSLPGTPNTEAFF	TGTGCCAGCAGCCTCCCCGGGACACCGAACACTGAAGCTTTCTTT
TRBV29-1	.	TRBJ2-7	TRBD1	CSVEAGQGAGEQYF	TGCAGCGTTGAAGCCGGACAGGGGGCAGGGGAGCAGTACTTC
TRBV5-1	.	TRBJ2-3	.	CASSLGASGVIDTQYF	TGCGCCAGCAGCTTGGGAGCCTCGGGGGTAATAGATACGCAGTATTTT
TRBV10-2	few	TRBJ1-2	.	CASSPGLDSYGYTF	TGCGCCAGCAGTCCGGGGTTGGACTCCTATGGCTACACCTTC
TRBV5-1	.	TRBJ2-7	TRBD1	CASSTRQGSPNEQYF	TGCGCCAGCAGCACCCGACAGGGTTCGCCTAACGAGCAGTACTTC
TRBV7-6	.	TRBJ1-3	.	CASSLARSAGNTIYF	TGTGCCAGCAGCTTAGCACGGTCGGCTGGAAACACCATATATTTT
TRBV27	.	TRBJ1-4	.	CASSPGGNLANEKLFF	TGTGCCAGCAGCCCTGGGGGGAATCTGGCTAATGAAAAACTGTTTTTT
TRBV10-2	.	TRBJ1-1	.	CASEDRLNTEAFF	TGCGCCAGCGAGGACAGACTGAACACTGAAGCTTTCTTT
TRBV28	.	TRBJ1-2	TRBD1	CASHYGGGIGYTF	TGTGCCAGCCATTACGGAGGGGGCATTGGCTACACCTTC
TRBV6-5	.	TRBJ2-5	.	CASSYWAGELETQYF	TGTGCCAGCAGTTACTGGGCAGGGGAGTTGGAGACCCAGTACTTC
TRBV4-1	.	TRBJ1-4	.	CASSQERRDHEKLFF	TGCGCCAGCAGCCAAGAGAGGAGGGATCATGAAAAACTGTTTTTT
TRBV7-2	.	TRBJ1-2	TRBD1	CASSPQDRGRGYTF	TGTGCCAGCAGCCCCCAGGACAGGGGAAGGGGCTACACCTTC
TRBV4-1	few	TRBJ2-4	TRBD2	CASSQVSPRGGIAKNIQYF	TGCGCCAGCAGCCAAGTGTCCCCCCGGGGGGGAATAGCCAAAAACATTCAGTACTTC
TRBV29-1	.	TRBJ2-1	.	CSVVVNEQFF	TGCAGCGTCGTCGTGAATGAGCAGTTCTTC
TRBV9	.	TRBJ2-2	.	CASKGLVPGELFF	TGTGCCAGCAAGGGGTTAGTCCCCGGGGAGCTGTTTTTT
TRBV7-9	few	TRBJ1-4	.	CASSLVVGPTNEKLFF	TGTGCCAGCAGCTTAGTGGTTGGGCCAACTAATGAAAAACTGTTTTTT
TRBV9	.	TRBJ2-2	.	CASSTLSLANTGELFF	TGTGCCAGCAGCACCTTGAGCCTAGCGAACACCGGGGAGCTGTTTTTT
TRBV5-8	.	TRBJ1-4	TRBD1	CASGFQGVKNEKLFF	TGTGCCAGCGGGTTCCAGGGGGTTAAGAATGAAAAACTGTTTTTT
TRBV9	.	TRBJ2-3	TRBD2	CASSVAGGPDTQYF	TGTGCCAGCAGCGTAGCGGGGGGGCCAGATACGCAGTATTTT
TRBV5-1	.	TRBJ1-1	.	CASSSGVNTEAFF	TGCGCCAGCAGCTCGGGGGTGAACACTGAAGCTTTCTTT
TRBV7-6	.	TRBJ1-2	.	CASSLDSQAYGYTF	TGTGCCAGCAGCTTAGACAGTCAAGCCTATGGCTACACCTTC
TRBV5-1	.	TRBJ2-3	.	CASYTTAGADTQYF	TGCGCCAGCTATACGACGGCAGGCGCAGATACGCAGTATTTT
TRBV5-4	.	TRBJ2-5	.	CASSLRQGPQQETQYF	TGTGCCAGCAGCTTGCGTCAGGGTCCACAACAAGAGACCCAGTACTTC
TRBV6-4	.	TRBJ2-1	TRBD2	CATRSSGGADEQFF	TGTGCCACGAGGTCTAGCGGGGGGGCCGATGAGCAGTTCTTC